Sequencing of this TCR beta chain was carried out in a study of T cell responses to AZD1222 COVID-19 vaccine. Regarding the study as a whole: Once two AZD1222 doses were given, Spike-specific TCR breadth and depth went up. Epitopes outside B.1.351 and B.1.1.7 mutated regions reportedly drew nearly half of spike TCRs.

Method: immunoSEQ multiplex PCR; TCRdb's copy keeps in-frame clones and lacks some. The repertoire holds around 140,000 clones, with over 75% as singletons. Notes on this clone: Its antigen is unknown.

The germline V gene has CDR1 SGHTA and CDR2 FQGNSA. J gave up 6 bases and V 5 bases, and 6 bases lay outside the gene matches. The CDR3 extends over 15 amino acids. The source is an adult who received the MenACWY meningococcal vaccine as a control. The rearrangement joins TRBV7-2 to TRBJ2-2; 10 nucleotides match TRBD1. This sample comprised peripheral blood, obtained 28 days after the second dose of the MenACWY control vaccine. Here the CDR3 reads CASSQRQGAAGELFF. In nucleotides, the CDR3 is TGTGCCAGCAGCCAGAGACAGGGGGCAGCCGGGGAGCTGTTTTTT.